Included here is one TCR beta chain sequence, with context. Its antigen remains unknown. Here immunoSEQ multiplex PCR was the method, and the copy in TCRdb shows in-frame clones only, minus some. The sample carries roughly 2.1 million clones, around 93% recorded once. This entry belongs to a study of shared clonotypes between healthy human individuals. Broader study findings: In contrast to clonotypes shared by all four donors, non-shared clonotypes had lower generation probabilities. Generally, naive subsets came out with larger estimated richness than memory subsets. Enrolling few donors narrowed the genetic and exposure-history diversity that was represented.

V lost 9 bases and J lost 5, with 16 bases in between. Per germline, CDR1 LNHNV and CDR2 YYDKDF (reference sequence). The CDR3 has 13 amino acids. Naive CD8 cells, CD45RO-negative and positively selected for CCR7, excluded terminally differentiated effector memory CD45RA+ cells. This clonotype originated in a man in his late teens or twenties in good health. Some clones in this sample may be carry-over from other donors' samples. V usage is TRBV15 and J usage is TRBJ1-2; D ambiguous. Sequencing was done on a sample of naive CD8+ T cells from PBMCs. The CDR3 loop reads CATTGGGEYGYTF. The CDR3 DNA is TGTGCCACTACGGGAGGTGGCGAGTATGGCTACACCTTC.